Listed below are T cell receptor beta chains from one sample, sequenced in a study of chemoradiotherapy in HPV16-positive cancers. The assay was immunoSEQ multiplex PCR, and TCRdb's table has in-frame clones only and misses some. This table has about 5,000 clones, about 91% appearing once. The material sequenced was tumor tissue, taken from a patient who underwent chemoradiotherapy. All receptors come from a human donor with HPV-associated anogenital cancer. The CDR3 runs from the conserved cysteine through the conserved F or W. Each record gives: clone size, V gene, D gene, J gene, CDR3 protein, CDR3 DNA. D genes are given only for firm matches. Not all rows give a size; the values are once, few, many and, for expanded clones, a class.

>.|TRBV29-1|.|TRBJ2-3
CSYRSSGADTQYF
TGCAGCTACAGGTCCTCAGGCGCAGATACGCAGTATTTT
>.|TRBV7-2|.|TRBJ2-7
CASSLGVGAYEQYF
TGTGCCAGCAGCTTAGGGGTGGGGGCCTACGAGCAGTACTTC
>.|TRBV2|TRBD1|TRBJ2-3
CASSVTGGRDTQYF
TGTGCCAGCAGTGTGACAGGGGGTAGAGATACGCAGTATTTT
>.|TRBV5-6|TRBD2|TRBJ2-7
CASSLFGSGGATQQYF
TGTGCCAGCAGCTTGTTTGGCAGCGGGGGAGCGACTCAGCAGTACTTC
>.|TRBV19|.|TRBJ1-1
CAITGHRSEAFF
TGTGCCATTACGGGACATCGCAGTGAAGCTTTCTTT
>once|TRBV5-1|.|TRBJ2-1
CASRLGVNNEQFF
TGCGCCAGCAGACTAGGAGTAAACAATGAGCAGTTCTTC
>once|TRBV21-1|.|TRBJ1-5
CASSKEQVNQPQHF
TGTGCCAGCAGCAAAGAACAGGTTAATCAGCCCCAGCATTTT
>once|TRBV7-9|TRBD1|TRBJ1-1
CASSPAPGTGPYTEAFF
TGTGCCAGCAGCCCCGCCCCCGGGACAGGGCCTTACACTGAAGCTTTCTTT
>.|TRBV4-1|TRBD1|TRBJ1-6
CASSIGQGVNSPLHF
TGCGCCAGCAGCATAGGACAGGGGGTAAATTCACCCCTCCACTTT
>.|TRBV7-8|.|TRBJ2-6
CASSFETAISGANVLTF
TGTGCCAGCAGCTTTGAGACAGCCATCTCTGGGGCCAACGTCCTGACTTTC
>.|TRBV6-4|.|TRBJ2-1
CASSDSPGTPGNEQFF
TGTGCCAGCAGTGACTCTCCCGGGACGCCGGGAAATGAGCAGTTCTTC
>once|TRBV18|TRBD1|TRBJ2-2
CASSPNLQGAAGELFF
TGTGCCAGCTCACCAAACCTCCAGGGGGCGGCCGGGGAGCTGTTTTTT
>once|TRBV28|.|TRBJ2-5
CASRQETQYF
TGTGCCAGCAGACAGGAGACCCAGTACTTC
>.|TRBV7-6|TRBD1|TRBJ2-1
CASRGQGYNEQFF
TGTGCCAGCAGAGGACAGGGCTACAATGAGCAGTTCTTC
>.|TRBV7-2|TRBD2|TRBJ2-1
CASSWLLAGGSYNEQFF
TGTGCCAGCAGCTGGCTACTAGCGGGGGGATCCTATAATGAGCAGTTCTTC
>once|TRBV11-2|.|TRBJ1-4
CASSLGSANEKLFF
TGTGCCAGCAGCTTGGGGAGTGCTAATGAAAAACTGTTTTTT
>.|TRBV2|.|TRBJ2-1
CASRVNEQFF
TGTGCCAGCCGGGTCAATGAGCAGTTCTTC